Listed below are T cell receptor beta chains from one sample, sequenced in a study of blood T cell repertoires in COVID-19. The repertoire was sequenced with immunoSEQ multiplex PCR; TCRdb's copy has only in-frame clones and lacks some. The sample lists around 250,000 clones, about 89% seen once, with approximately 0.85% in the top ten. Input material: peripheral blood. These TCRs come from a woman aged 40 to 49 who had recovered from COVID-19. Each CDR3 is given with its conserved first and last residue. The D gene is left open where the match is weak. A row's size may be missing; if present it is once, few, many or a size class.

D gene,V gene,clone size,J gene,CDR3 protein,CDR3 DNA
TRBD1,TRBV25-1,few,TRBJ1-1,CASRRGLDTEAFF,TGTGCCAGCCGAAGGGGGCTTGACACTGAAGCTTTCTTT
NA,TRBV5-4,few,TRBJ1-6,CASSPGGDRSSPLHF,TGTGCCAGCAGCCCCGGGGGGGACCGTTCTTCACCCCTCCACTTT
TRBD2,TRBV15,NA,TRBJ2-7,CATSVLAGHEQYF,TGTGCCACCAGCGTACTAGCGGGTCACGAGCAGTACTTC
TRBD1,TRBV27,NA,TRBJ1-4,CASSETRTGGNEKLFF,TGTGCCAGCAGCGAGACCCGGACAGGGGGAAATGAAAAACTGTTTTTT
NA,TRBV19,NA,TRBJ2-7,CASSPPGGSHYEQYF,TGTGCCAGTAGTCCTCCCGGAGGGTCACATTACGAGCAGTACTTC
TRBD1,TRBV5-1,few,TRBJ2-5,CASSRGGNQETQYF,TGCGCCAGCAGCCGAGGGGGCAATCAAGAGACCCAGTACTTC
TRBD2,TRBV9,NA,TRBJ2-2,CASSPRGGTNTGELFF,TGTGCCAGCAGCCCACGCGGGGGGACAAACACCGGGGAGCTGTTTTTT
TRBD2,TRBV9,NA,TRBJ2-1,CASSVAAGGWVNEQFF,TGTGCCAGCAGCGTAGCGGCGGGAGGCTGGGTCAATGAGCAGTTCTTC
NA,TRBV4-2,NA,TRBJ2-1,CASSQDLAANEQFF,TGTGCCAGCAGCCAAGATTTGGCGGCCAATGAGCAGTTCTTC
TRBD2,TRBV5-1,NA,TRBJ2-5,CASSGGASGGETQYF,TGCGCCAGCAGCGGCGGGGCATCGGGGGGAGAGACCCAGTACTTC
NA,TRBV7-9,NA,TRBJ1-6,CASSLDRQNSPLHF,TGTGCCAGCAGCTTAGACCGACAGAATTCACCCCTCCACTTT
TRBD2,TRBV5-1,NA,TRBJ2-7,CASSLGAGVDEQYF,TGCGCCAGCAGCTTAGGTGCGGGAGTAGACGAGCAGTACTTC
NA,TRBV12-3/TRBV12-4,NA,TRBJ2-2,CASRVQNTGELFF,TGTGCCAGCAGGGTACAGAACACCGGGGAGCTGTTTTTT
NA,TRBV2,NA,TRBJ2-3,CASRGDNTDTQYF,TGTGCCAGCAGGGGGGACAACACAGATACGCAGTATTTT
NA,TRBV4-2,NA,TRBJ2-7,CASSQDGASSYEQYF,TGTGCCAGCAGCCAAGATGGTGCTAGCTCCTACGAGCAGTACTTC
TRBD2,TRBV18,few,TRBJ2-5,CASSPPGLAGGETQYF,TGTGCCAGCTCACCCCCGGGACTAGCGGGAGGGGAGACCCAGTACTTC
TRBD1,TRBV7-6,NA,TRBJ2-3,CASSILPGQGFATSKRTDTQYF,TGTGCCAGCAGCATACTTCCGGGACAGGGTTTCGCTACCTCCAAACGTACAGATACGCAGTATTTT
NA,TRBV5-1,NA,TRBJ1-1,CASSLGTNTEAFF,TGCGCCAGCAGCTTGGGAACAAACACTGAAGCTTTCTTT
TRBD1,TRBV27,NA,TRBJ1-5,CASRPGTDIYSNQPQHF,TGTGCCAGCAGACCCGGGACAGATATCTATAGCAATCAGCCCCAGCATTTT
TRBD1,TRBV28,NA,TRBJ2-7,CASRAGTGVTEQYF,TGTGCCAGCAGGGCTGGGACAGGGGTCACCGAGCAGTACTTC
NA,TRBV14,NA,TRBJ1-4,CASSQRSTNEKLFF,TGTGCCAGCAGCCAACGTTCAACTAATGAAAAACTGTTTTTT
NA,TRBV10-3,NA,TRBJ1-6,CAISDPLRVGSPLHF,TGTGCCATCAGTGATCCCCTTCGGGTCGGTTCACCCCTCCACTTT
TRBD1,TRBV5-1,once,TRBJ2-1,CASSLVGTAYNEQFF,TGCGCCAGCAGCTTGGTTGGGACAGCCTACAATGAGCAGTTCTTC
NA,TRBV5-1,NA,TRBJ1-1,CASSPSRGQTEAFF,TGCGCCAGCAGCCCCAGCAGGGGACAAACTGAAGCTTTCTTT